By sample fraction, the clone carrying this TCR beta chain is medium-sized. The sample comes from a study of blood T cell repertoires in COVID-19. The wider study: Spain, Italy and the United States supplied samples that represented acute and convalescent COVID-19. The analysed material was cDNA or gDNA that came from T cells, B-cell-depleted T cells, or PBMCs.

The authors' processing: For nucleated cells, counts were estimated from reference gene primer amplification. TCRdb's copy holds only in-frame clones and misses some; the assay was immunoSEQ multiplex PCR. V, J and clone size were drawn from that table, and D and trimming were deduced from the DNA. The repertoire holds over 120,000 clones, with approximately 90% as singletons. Trimming removed 4 bases from V and 10 bases from J; junction bases left unmatched: 6. Germline V gives CDR1 SGHDN, CDR2 FVKESK. The CDR3 is made up of 12 amino acids. This clonotype was obtained from a woman aged 50 to 60 with active or convalescent COVID-19. The sequenced sample was peripheral blood. The rearrangement links TRBV14 to TRBJ1-1, with 7 bases aligning to TRBD1. The CDR3 DNA follows: TGTGCCAGCAGCCGAGACAGGGTTCGAGCTTTCTTT. It yields the protein CASSRDRVRAFF.